This T cell receptor beta chain originates from a study of CD8 T cells in ankylosing spondylitis. General observations from the study: Ankylosing spondylitis blood appeared to carry a characteristic TCR beta motif of several highly homologous variants. Reports say disease-linked clones showed up significantly more in matched ankylosing spondylitis synovial fluid. CD8+ disease-linked clones were present at relatively low frequencies in blood.

This clonotype was picked up a small number of times. What it binds is unknown. V was shortened by 0 bases and J by 6 bases, with 16 bases between the two germline ends. Germline loops: CDR1 SGHRS, CDR2 YFSETQ. The CDR3 is 16 residues long. TCRdb recomputed calls from the 5' RACE reads with MiXCR, one row per CDR3 protein. The sample yields tens of thousands of distinct CDR3 sequences, approximately 16% seen once. Sequences were obtained from blood. The chain joins TRBV5-1 to TRBJ2-1, with D possibly being TRBD2 (5 bases). The clonotype comes from a male donor with ankylosing spondylitis or in good health (not recorded which). In nucleotides, the CDR3 is TGCGCCAGCAGCTTGGTTGGACGCCCCGAGGGCAATGAGCAGTTCTTC. Translating it yields CASSLVGRPEGNEQFF.